The 28 T cell receptor beta chains listed next were all sequenced from one sample in a study of blood T cell repertoires in COVID-19. Produced via immunoSEQ multiplex PCR; TCRdb's table is partial and in-frame only. The data contain 20,000 to 25,000 clones, 80% to 85% of them singletons. Input material: peripheral blood. Receptor source: a man aged 35-49 years with acute or convalescent COVID-19.

The V and J genes are TRBV7-9 and TRBJ2-3, with 7 bases lining up with TRBD1. Germline V CDR1 and CDR2: SEHNR, FQNEAQ (reference sequence). The CDR3 is made up of 15 amino acids. With V trimmed by 3 bases and J by 4 bases, 7 bases remained unmatched. The CDR3 sequence: CASSFGTGEADTQYF. CDR3 DNA sequence: TGTGCCAGCAGCTTCGGTACAGGGGAAGCAGATACGCAGTATTTT.

V gene TRBV2 combines with J gene TRBJ2-5; the match to TRBD2 covers 13 bases. The J segment lost 5 bases and the V segment lost 6 bases, leaving 6 bases of the junction unmatched. Germline V gene sequence: CDR1 SNHLY, CDR2 FYNNEI. The CDR3 is made up of 15 amino acids. The CDR3 here is CASRRLAGGGETQYF. The CDR3 region has the DNA TGTGCCAGCAGGCGACTAGCGGGGGGAGGGGAGACCCAGTACTTC.

The rearrangement uses TRBV7-2 and TRBJ1-2; TRBD1 matches at 8 bases. Germline trimming cut 5 bases from V and 7 bases from J; bases unmatched to any gene: 3. The germline CDR1 and CDR2 sequences are SGHTA and FQGNSA. This CDR3 is 12 amino acids long. CDR3 protein: CASSGQGSGYTF. The CDR3 DNA reads as TGTGCCAGCAGCGGACAGGGATCTGGCTACACCTTC.

This clone was picked up one time. This chain links TRBV24-1 with TRBJ2-2, with 10 nucleotides matching TRBD2. CDR3 length: 17 residues. J was trimmed by 7 bases and V by 3 bases; bases with no gene match: 10. In germline, CDR1 is KGHDR, CDR2 SFDVKD. CDR3 bases: TGTGCCACCAGTGATCCTCAGAGCGGGAGGGTATACGGGGAGCTGTTTTTT. As protein: CATSDPQSGRVYGELFF.

The chain recombines TRBV6-1 with TRBJ2-2, with D tentatively TRBD1 (6 bases). CDR1 is MNHNS and CDR2 is SASEGT in the germline V gene. The CDR3 sequence is 16 residues long. The V gene lost 4 bases and the J gene lost 5 bases, with 17 bases spanning the gap. CDR3 nucleotides: TGTGCCAGCAGTGCTAGGGGAAGTCAGGGGACCGGGGAGCTGTTTTTT. It specifies CASSARGSQGTGELFF.

By share, this clone ranks as medium-sized (0.01 to 0.1%). The V call is TRBV27, the J call TRBJ1-6; TRBD1 aligns across 10 bases. The V gene's germline CDR1 is MNHEY and CDR2 SMNVEV (reference sequence). The V gene end was trimmed by 7 bases and the J gene end by 5 bases; junction bases not matched to a gene: 5. The CDR3 loop spans 15 amino acids. CDR3 sequence: CASTGDRGNNSPLHF. The CDR3, as DNA: TGTGCCAGCACCGGGGACAGGGGTAATAATTCACCCCTCCACTTT.

The V and J genes are TRBV14 and TRBJ2-5, with TRBD1 identical over 7 bases. CDR1 and CDR2 (germline): SGHDN, FVKESK. V dropped 1 base and J dropped 7; count of bases not matched to a gene: 6. This CDR3 is built from 14 residues. CDR3 amino acids: CASSQVRGHGTQYF. The CDR3 DNA sequence: TGTGCCAGCAGCCAAGTAAGGGGGCATGGGACCCAGTACTTC.

The chain joins TRBV4-1 to TRBJ2-3; 7 nucleotides match TRBD1. The CDR3 has 14 residues. Unmatched junction bases numbered 7, after V lost 5 bases and J lost 5 bases. Germline CDR1 MGHRA, CDR2 YSYEKL. CDR3 protein: CASSLQGPVDTQYF. In DNA, the CDR3 is TGCGCCAGCAGCTTACAGGGGCCGGTAGATACGCAGTATTTT.

This chain joins TRBV11-3 and TRBJ2-3; D perhaps matches TRBD2 (6 bases). CDR3 length: 14 amino acids. Germline CDR1 reads SGHNT; CDR2 reads YENEEA. Trimming took 7 bases from V and 4 from J, leaving 15 bases between them. The CDR3 is CASTARGIPDTQYF. Written as DNA, the CDR3 is TGTGCCAGCACGGCCCGGGGGATCCCAGATACGCAGTATTTT.

This clone was detected only a few times. The chain carries TRBV2 and TRBJ1-2; D remains unclear. Germline CDR1 is SNHLY and CDR2 is FYNNEI. Trimming pared 8 bases from V and 3 bases from J, leaving 13 bases between. CDR3 length: 13 amino acids. CDR3 coding DNA: TGTGCCAGCGGTCGAAGCCGGGACTATGGCTACACCTTC. Residues: CASGRSRDYGYTF. Filled out from reference TRBV2 and TRBJ1-2, the complete variable domain reads EPEVTQTPSHQVTQMGQEVILRCVPISNHLYFYWYRQILGQKVEFLVSFYNNEISEKSEIFDDQFSVERPDGSNFTLKIRSTKLEDSAMYFCASGRSRDYGYTFGSGTRLTVV.

V usage is TRBV7-9 and J usage is TRBJ1-2; a weak D match, TRBD1 (5 bases). The V end was cut by 1 base, the J end by 6 bases, with 12 bases between. There are 14 residues in the CDR3. Germline V gene data show CDR1 as SEHNR and CDR2 as FQNEAQ (reference sequence). CDR3 coding DNA: TGTGCCAGCAGCTTAGAAACTCGCAGGGATGGCTACACCTTC. Protein sequence: CASSLETRRDGYTF. Full variable domain (rest looked up from reference TRBV7-9 and TRBJ1-2): DTGVSQNPRHKITKRGQNVTFRCDPISEHNRLYWYRQTLGQGPEFLTYFQNEAQLEKSRLLSDRFSAERPKGSFSTLEIQRTEQGDSAMYLCASSLETRRDGYTFGSGTRLTVV.

This clone was seen a single time. The rearrangement links TRBV4-1 to TRBJ1-4, with D possibly matching TRBD1 (5 bases). The V end was cut by 5 bases, the J end by 3 bases, with 13 bases between. This CDR3 contains 15 residues. The germline V gene encodes CDR1 MGHRA and CDR2 YSYEKL. CDR3 coding DNA: TGCGCCAGCAGCACCCGACAGATCCCTAATGAAAAACTGTTTTTT. Amino acids: CASSTRQIPNEKLFF.

This clone was observed a handful of times. The rearrangement joins TRBV5-4 to TRBJ2-2; 7 bases are shared with TRBD1. The germline gives CDR1 SGHNT, CDR2 YYREEE (reference sequence). The CDR3 sequence is 13 residues long. J gave up 6 bases and V 2 bases, and 1 base lay outside the gene matches. CDR3 protein: CASSLQGSGELFF. CDR3 DNA sequence: TGTGCCAGCAGCTTACAGGGGTCCGGGGAGCTGTTTTTT.

V and J are TRBV6-1 and TRBJ1-3; TRBD1 matches at 10 bases. V was clipped by 4 bases and J by 4 bases; unmatched bases: 7. The CDR3 is made up of 16 amino acids. The V gene's germline CDR1 is MNHNS and CDR2 SASEGT. The DNA for the CDR3 is TGTGCCAGCAGTGGCCTGACAGGGGGCAGAGGAAACACCATATATTTT. Translating it yields CASSGLTGGRGNTIYF.

The chain uses TRBV7-2 and TRBJ2-5; 10 bases are shared with TRBD1. CDR1 is SGHTA and CDR2 is FQGNSA in the germline V gene. Unmatched junction bases numbered 2, after V lost 4 bases and J lost 3 bases. This CDR3 comprises 14 residues. CDR3 DNA sequence: TGTGCCAGCAGCTCGACAGGGGGCGAAGAGACCCAGTACTTC. Translation gives CASSSTGGEETQYF.

The chain uses TRBV4-1 and TRBJ2-7; 7 bases fit TRBD1. Germline V gives CDR1 MGHRA, CDR2 YSYEKL. This CDR3 spans 14 amino acids. V lost 3 bases and J lost 1; bases outside the gene matches: 3. The CDR3 region is CASSHTTGSYEQYF. In DNA, the CDR3 is TGCGCCAGCAGCCATACGACAGGGTCCTACGAGCAGTACTTC.

CDR3 amino acids: CASSEAGGGYRGNIQYF. DNA of the CDR3: TGTGCCAGCAGTGAAGCAGGGGGCGGTTATCGGGGAAACATTCAGTACTTC. The rearrangement links TRBV25-1 to TRBJ2-4, with 8 bases that match TRBD1. The CDR3 is 17 amino acids. The germline V gene has CDR1 MGHDK and CDR2 SYGVNS. The ends lost 2 bases at V and 6 bases at J; junction bases unmatched: 12.

The chain has TRBV19 and TRBJ1-6; TRBD1 matches 8 bases. The CDR3 is 14 amino acids. V shed 5 bases and J 10 bases; nucleotides not matched to a gene: 7. CDR1 and CDR2 from the germline V gene are LNHDA and SQIVND (reference sequence). The CDR3 region is CASSSTGAESPLHF. In DNA, the CDR3 is TGTGCCAGTAGTTCGACAGGGGCCGAATCACCCCTCCACTTT.

The chain has TRBV9 and TRBJ1-6, with D hard to call. The germline CDR1 and CDR2 sequences are SGDLS and YYNGEE. The ends were cut back, 4 bases at V and 7 bases at J, with 12 bases in the middle. The CDR3 runs 14 residues. The CDR3 bases are TGTGCCAGCAGCTCCCGGGCGGGAAATTCACCCCTCCACTTT. Translation: CASSSRAGNSPLHF.

The V call is TRBV15, the J call TRBJ2-2, with D possibly being TRBD2 (8 bases). The germline V gene has CDR1 LNHNV and CDR2 YYDKDF (reference sequence). Trimming removed 0 bases at V and 1 base at J, with 27 bases between. The length of the CDR3 is 22 residues. DNA of the CDR3: TGTGCCACCAGCAGAGATCAAAGGGGGCGCGTATTAGCGGGAATGAACACCGGGGAGCTGTTTTTT. Translated, it gives CATSRDQRGRVLAGMNTGELFF.

This clone was observed once. The V call is TRBV4-1, the J call TRBJ1-2, with 8 bases aligning to TRBD1. The germline V gene encodes CDR1 MGHRA and CDR2 YSYEKL. The CDR3 totals 16 residues. The V and J ends lost 3 bases and 7 bases, in that order; junction bases with no gene match: 13. The CDR3 DNA reads TGCGCCAGCAGCCAGAAACTAGACAGGGGAGCGTCTGGCTACACCTTC. This encodes CASSQKLDRGASGYTF.

The chain couples TRBV27 to TRBJ2-2; D is possibly TRBD1 (6 bases). V dropped 6 bases and J dropped 8 bases, with 10 bases sitting between them. Germline loops: CDR1 MNHEY, CDR2 SMNVEV (reference sequence). The CDR3 runs to 12 residues. The CDR3, as DNA: TGTGCCAGCAGCCAGGGACAAGGGGAGCTGTTTTTT. This translates into CASSQGQGELFF.

The chain employs TRBV6-6 and TRBJ1-3, with 7 bases aligning to TRBD1. The CDR3 covers 14 residues. V gave up 7 bases and J gave up 5 bases; unmatched junction bases: 8. Germline lookup yields CDR1 MNHNY and CDR2 SVGAGI (reference sequence). The CDR3 DNA sequence: TGTGCCAGCAATACGGGACAGACCCGAAACACCATATATTTT. Protein product: CASNTGQTRNTIYF.

The chain couples TRBV7-2 to TRBJ1-2, with 9 nucleotides matching TRBD1. This CDR3 has 15 amino acids. Germline V lookup: CDR1 SGHTA, CDR2 FQGNSA. The J segment lost 1 base and the V segment lost 7 bases, leaving 7 bases of the junction unmatched. CDR3 sequence reads: CASNRRGQGNYGYTF. The DNA of the CDR3 is TGTGCCAGCAACCGTCGGGGACAGGGTAACTATGGCTACACCTTC.

This sequence joins TRBV6-2 or TRBV6-3 and TRBJ2-5; D may be TRBD2 (5 bases). The CDR3 length is 12 residues. Trimming took 5 bases from V and 5 from J, leaving 9 bases between them. Per germline, CDR1 MNHEY and CDR2 SVGEGT. The CDR3 nucleotides are TGTGCCAGCAGTCGTTCGGGGGAGACCCAGTACTTC. This encodes CASSRSGETQYF.

In regard to this clone: Other DNA sequences in this specimen translate into the identical CDR3. V and J are TRBV6-5 and TRBJ1-1; D ambiguous. The ends were cut back, 5 bases at V and 1 base at J, with 5 bases in the middle. The CDR3 consists of 12 residues. Germline lookup yields CDR1 MNHEY and CDR2 SVGAGI. The CDR3 sequence is CASSRGNTEAFF. The CDR3 nucleotides read TGTGCCAGCAGTCGCGGGAACACTGAAGCTTTCTTT.

This clone is labeled medium-sized (0.01 to 0.1%). The rearrangement uses TRBV7-9 and TRBJ2-2; 11 bases are shared with TRBD2. The V gene's germline CDR1 is SEHNR and CDR2 FQNEAQ (reference sequence). CDR3 length equals 17 residues. After removal of 5 bases from V and 3 bases from J, the junction contained 8 bases not matched to a gene. For the CDR3, the DNA is TGTGCCAGCAGCCCCATAGCGGGGGGGCCTCACACCGGGGAGCTGTTTTTT. Translation gives CASSPIAGGPHTGELFF.

The chain carries TRBV6-6 and TRBJ1-5; 9 bases fit TRBD1. Trimming removed 4 bases from V and 4 bases from J; junction bases left unmatched: 8. Germline-derived CDR1 and CDR2 are MNHNY and SVGAGI (reference sequence). This CDR3 spans 16 amino acids. The CDR3 here is CASSFDRGVMNQPQHF. CDR3 coding DNA: TGTGCCAGCAGTTTCGACAGGGGGGTCATGAATCAGCCCCAGCATTTT.